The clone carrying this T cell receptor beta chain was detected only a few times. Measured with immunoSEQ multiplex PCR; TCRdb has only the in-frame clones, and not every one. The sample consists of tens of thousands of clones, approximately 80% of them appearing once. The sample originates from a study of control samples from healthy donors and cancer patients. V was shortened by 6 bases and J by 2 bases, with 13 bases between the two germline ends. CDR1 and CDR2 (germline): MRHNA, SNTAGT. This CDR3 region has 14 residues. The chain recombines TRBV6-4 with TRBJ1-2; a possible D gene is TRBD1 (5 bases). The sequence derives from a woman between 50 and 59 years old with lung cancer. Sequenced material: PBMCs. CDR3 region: CASSENDRNYGYTF. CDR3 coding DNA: TGTGCCAGCAGCGAGAACGACAGAAACTATGGCTACACCTTC.